The 20 T cell receptor beta chains given below trace back to one sample, sequenced in a study of blood T cell repertoires in COVID-19. Clones were read by immunoSEQ multiplex PCR, and TCRdb kept only the in-frame ones, dropping some. The sample records around 270,000 clones, roughly 88% being singletons. The sample comprised PBMCs or T cells enriched from blood (not recorded which). The receptors stem from a woman aged 25-40 years who had recovered from COVID-19.

The chain carries TRBV5-4 and TRBJ2-7; 9 positions agree with TRBD1. Germline V CDR1 and CDR2: SGHNT, YYREEE (reference sequence). The CDR3 spans 15 residues. Unmatched junction bases numbered 9, after V lost 5 bases and J lost 3 bases. The DNA for the CDR3 is TGTGCCAGCAGGGAGGACAGGGGTCCGGGCTACGAGCAGTACTTC. Translating gives CASREDRGPGYEQYF.

This rearrangement joins TRBV5-1 to TRBJ1-1; TRBD1 might be the D (5 bases). Trimming shortened V by 5 bases and J by 2 bases, and 7 bases separated the two germline ends. Germline V gene lookup returns CDR1 SGHRS and CDR2 YFSETQ. The CDR3 runs to 12 residues. CDR3 DNA: TGCGCCAGCAGGCAGGGAAACACTGAAGCTTTCTTT. The encoded protein is CASRQGNTEAFF.

The V call is TRBV7-8, the J call TRBJ1-4, with 9 bases aligning to TRBD1. V lost 5 bases and J lost 5; bases outside the gene matches: 3. From germline, CDR1 is SGHVS and CDR2 FQNEAQ. There are 14 residues in the CDR3. CDR3 sequence: CASSAGTGNEKLFF. The CDR3 nucleotides read TGTGCCAGCAGCGCGGGGACAGGGAATGAAAAACTGTTTTTT.

As concerns this clone: This CDR3 is also generated by other DNA sequences in the sample. The chain uses TRBV28 and TRBJ1-1, with TRBD1 matching 9 bases. This CDR3 is 15 amino acids long. Germline V gene sequence: CDR1 MDHEN, CDR2 SYDVKM. Trimming removed 2 bases from V and 2 bases from J; junction bases left unmatched: 3. This CDR3 is CASSLGGQGNTEAFF. CDR3 nucleotide sequence: TGTGCCAGCAGTTTAGGGGGACAGGGTAACACTGAAGCTTTCTTT.

J is TRBJ2-5 and V is TRBV6-1; 10 positions match TRBD2. CDR3 length: 16 residues. Germline lookup yields CDR1 MNHNS and CDR2 SASEGT. V was pared by 4 bases and J by 1 base, with 6 bases of the junction left unmatched. The CDR3 DNA reads as TGTGCCAGCAGTGTCAGCGGGGGGGGGCCCCAAGAGACCCAGTACTTC. It encodes CASSVSGGGPQETQYF.

The chain carries TRBV2 and TRBJ1-1, with D unresolved. This CDR3 comprises 15 residues. V was shortened by 5 bases and J by 1 base, with 14 bases between the two germline ends. The V gene's germline CDR1 is SNHLY and CDR2 FYNNEI. CDR3 in amino acids: CASSPLRRSNTEAFF. As DNA, the CDR3 is TGTGCCAGCAGTCCCTTGCGGAGGTCGAACACTGAAGCTTTCTTT.

The V call is TRBV5-4, the J call TRBJ1-2, with a possible D match to TRBD1 (6 bases). This CDR3 region has 14 residues. Germline loops: CDR1 SGHNT, CDR2 YYREEE (reference sequence). V was pared by 3 bases and J by 10 bases, with 19 bases between. The CDR3 loop reads CASSWTDKDLFYTF. For the CDR3, the DNA is TGTGCCAGCAGCTGGACAGATAAAGATCTCTTCTACACCTTC.

V gene TRBV7-8 combines with J gene TRBJ1-5, with D perhaps matching TRBD1 (5 bases). The CDR3 sequence is 13 residues long. Germline assignment: CDR1 SGHVS and CDR2 FQNEAQ. With 5 bases removed from V and 5 bases from J, the gap between germline ends came to 10 bases. CDR3 nucleotides: TGTGCCAGCAGCCGACAGTCCCATCAGCCCCAGCATTTT. This translates into CASSRQSHQPQHF.

The genes are TRBV7-8 and TRBJ2-6; TRBD2 matches 13 bases. V dropped 0 bases and J dropped 0; count of bases not matched to a gene: 5. CDR3 size: 20 residues. Germline V gene data show CDR1 as SGHVS and CDR2 as FQNEAQ. The CDR3 loop is CASSLADTSGRASGANVLTF. The CDR3 nucleotides are TGTGCCAGCAGCTTAGCGGACACTAGCGGGAGGGCCTCTGGGGCCAACGTCCTGACTTTC.

The rearrangement joins TRBV7-2 to TRBJ2-7; 16 bases line up with TRBD2. V trimming: 3 bases; J trimming: 6 bases; junction bases outside the gene matches: 11. Germline V gene sequence: CDR1 SGHTA, CDR2 FQGNSA. The CDR3 is 18 residues long. The DNA for the CDR3 is TGTGCCAGCAGCTTTCGGACGGGACTAGCGGGGGGGCTTATCGAGCAGTACTTC. Translation gives CASSFRTGLAGGLIEQYF.

CDR3: CRGGRDGYTF. The CDR3 DNA reads TGCAGGGGAGGGAGGGATGGCTACACCTTC. The chain uses TRBV20-1 and TRBJ1-2; D is unclear. CDR3 length: 10 amino acids. Per the germline V gene, CDR1 is DFQATT and CDR2 is SNEGSKA (reference sequence).

The sample holds a few counts of this clone. The genes are TRBV5-1 and TRBJ1-1; a weak D match, TRBD1 (5 bases). The V end lost 2 bases, the J end lost 5 bases, and 25 bases lay between the germline ends. This CDR3 region has 18 residues. Germline CDR1 and CDR2: SGHRS and YFSETQ. The CDR3 nucleotides read TGCGCCAGCAGCTTTGAAGGCCCCCCAAGACAGTTGGGGACTGAAGCTTTCTTT. Its translation: CASSFEGPPRQLGTEAFF.

This clone was counted between two and nine times. The rearrangement uses TRBV9 and TRBJ2-3, with D possibly matching TRBD2 (5 bases). The germline V gene has CDR1 SGDLS and CDR2 YYNGEE. V was shortened by 0 bases and J by 7 bases, with 12 bases between the two germline ends. The CDR3 runs to 14 residues. CDR3 sequence: CASSVGTSGHTQYF. The CDR3 DNA is TGTGCCAGCAGCGTAGGAACTAGTGGCCATACGCAGTATTTT.

This chain links TRBV19 with TRBJ1-1; TRBD1 agrees at 8 bases. The CDR3 is made up of 15 amino acids. Germline CDR1 LNHDA, CDR2 SQIVND (reference sequence). V was pared by 10 bases and J by 4 bases, with 14 bases of the junction left unmatched. The CDR3 loop reads CATFHDRGPTTEAFF. CDR3 nucleotide sequence: TGTGCCACCTTCCACGACAGGGGACCAACCACTGAAGCTTTCTTT.

The chain links TRBV10-3 to TRBJ2-7; D gene uncertain. Germline CDR1 is ENHRY and CDR2 is SYGVKD. V lost 4 bases and J 2 bases, leaving 6 bases between the germline ends. CDR3 length: 12 residues. DNA of the CDR3: TGTGCCATCAGTGGCCTAGCCTACGAGCAGTACTTC. This sequence encodes CAISGLAYEQYF.

The chain uses TRBV19 and TRBJ1-3; D is ambiguous. Deletions cut 3 bases from V and 0 bases from J, with 6 bases between. The CDR3 is made up of 14 amino acids. Germline-derived CDR1 and CDR2 are LNHDA and SQIVND (reference sequence). CDR3 residues: CASSIVGSGNTIYF. CDR3 in DNA: TGTGCCAGTAGTATTGTCGGCTCTGGAAACACCATATATTTT. Using reference TRBV19 and TRBJ1-3 for the parts outside the CDR3, the full variable domain is DGGITQSPKYLFRKEGQNVTLSCEQNLNHDAMYWYRQDPGQGLRLIYYSQIVNDFQKGDIAEGYSVSREKKESFPLTVTSAQKNPTAFYLCASSIVGSGNTIYFGEGSWLTVV.

The count of this clone is one. The genes are TRBV30 and TRBJ2-3; 7 nucleotides line up with TRBD2. CDR1 GTSNPN and CDR2 SVGIG come from the germline V gene (reference sequence). V shed 3 bases, J shed 1 base, and the junction held 7 bases outside the gene matches. This CDR3 spans 15 amino acids. The CDR3 loop reads CAWSNRGRGTDTQYF. The CDR3 coding sequence is TGTGCCTGGAGCAACAGAGGGAGGGGCACAGATACGCAGTATTTT.

The CDR3 nucleotides read TGTGCCACCAGTGATTTCTTGGCGCGGACAGAGACCTACGAGCAGTACTTC. It translates to CATSDFLARTETYEQYF. The rearrangement links TRBV24-1 to TRBJ2-7; D is possibly TRBD1 (6 bases). This CDR3 has 17 residues. Trimming removed 1 base at V and 2 bases at J, with 17 bases between. The germline V gene has CDR1 KGHDR and CDR2 SFDVKD.

The V and J genes are TRBV7-2 and TRBJ2-7, with D perhaps matching TRBD2 (7 bases). Trimming shortened V by 6 bases and J by 7 bases, and 13 bases separated the two germline ends. CDR1 SGHTA and CDR2 FQGNSA come from the germline V gene. This CDR3 has 12 amino acids. For the CDR3, the DNA is TGTGCCAGCAGTTCGCGGGGGCGGGAGCAGTACTTC. Residues: CASSSRGREQYF.

The chain couples TRBV4-1 to TRBJ1-2; TRBD1 matches at 7 bases. This CDR3 has 15 residues. Germline trimming cut 7 bases from V and 1 base from J; bases unmatched to any gene: 9. Germline CDR1 and CDR2: MGHRA and YSYEKL. The CDR3 reads CASNPGTAYNYGYTF. CDR3 nucleotide sequence: TGCGCCAGCAACCCAGGGACAGCCTATAACTATGGCTACACCTTC.